The next 30 T cell receptor beta chains were all read from a single sample in a study of spatial heterogeneity in lung cancer. TCRdb analysed the 5' RACE reads with MiXCR anew, one entry per CDR3 protein. The table has some 78,000 distinct CDR3 sequences, roughly 8% seen once. This sample's time point: sample taken at primary tumor resection. Here the sequenced sample was PBMCs, taken at surgery. All receptors derive from a male donor with early-stage non-small cell lung cancer.

The V gene is TRBV9, the J gene TRBJ2-5; the match to TRBD2 covers 7 bases. Germline V lookup: CDR1 SGDLS, CDR2 YYNGEE. Trimming at V came to 0 bases and at J to 0 bases, leaving 5 bases not matched to a gene. The CDR3 consists of 16 residues. The CDR3 loop reads CASSVALLADQETQYF. The CDR3 nucleotides read TGTGCCAGCAGCGTAGCTTTGCTAGCGGACCAAGAGACCCAGTACTTC.

The rearrangement uses TRBV6-6 and TRBJ1-1; D is undetermined. This CDR3 contains 13 residues. In germline, CDR1 is MNHNY, CDR2 SVGAGI (reference sequence). The V gene lost 8 bases and the J gene lost 8 bases, with 18 bases spanning the gap. The CDR3 loop reads CASGLKRVTEAFF. DNA for the CDR3: TGTGCCAGCGGATTAAAGCGGGTCACAGAAGCTTTCTTT.

This chain uses TRBV30 with TRBJ1-5; D is ambiguous. V gave up 3 bases and J gave up 0 bases, with 9 bases separating them. The CDR3 length is 14 residues. From germline, CDR1 is GTSNPN and CDR2 SVGIG (reference sequence). The CDR3 sequence: CAWSATNSNQPQHF. The DNA for the CDR3 is TGTGCCTGGAGCGCGACTAATAGCAATCAGCCCCAGCATTTT.

This clonotype was observed many times. The J gene is TRBJ1-1, the V gene TRBV12-3 or TRBV12-4; D remains ambiguous. The CDR3 length is 11 residues. The V gene lost 3 bases and the J gene lost 11 bases, with 10 bases spanning the gap. The CDR3 spells CASSLAGEAFF. The CDR3 coding sequence is TGTGCCAGCAGTTTGGCCGGGGAGGCTTTCTTT.

This clonotype showed up many times. This chain joins TRBV20-1 and TRBJ2-3; 10 bases are a match to TRBD2. CDR1 and CDR2 from the germline V gene are DFQATT and SNEGSKA (reference sequence). The CDR3 has 14 residues. The V and J ends lost 3 bases and 8 bases, in that order; junction bases with no gene match: 8. The CDR3 DNA sequence: TGCAGTGCTAGGAGGCTAGCGGGAGCGAGTACGCAGTATTTT. Its protein product is CSARRLAGASTQYF.

This clonotype was recorded a few times. The chain has TRBV11-2 and TRBJ1-5; D not certain. Germline V CDR1 and CDR2: SGHAT, FQNNGV. The CDR3 has 13 amino acids. V dropped 5 bases and J dropped 3 bases, with 8 bases sitting between them. CDR3 DNA: TGTGCCAGCAGCCGCGGGGACAATCAGCCCCAGCATTTT. It specifies CASSRGDNQPQHF. Based on the CDR3 plus reference TRBV11-2 and TRBJ1-5, the full variable domain is EAGVAQSPRYKIIEKRQSVAFWCNPISGHATLYWYQQILGQGPKLLIQFQNNGVVDDSQLPKDRFSAERLKGVDSTLKIQPAKLEDSAVYLCASSRGDNQPQHFGDGTRLSIL.

This clonotype was picked up a small number of times. The chain couples TRBV15 to TRBJ2-6; the D is unclear. Germline-derived CDR1 and CDR2 are LNHNV and YYDKDF (reference sequence). The V and J ends lost 6 bases and 4 bases respectively, with 10 bases between them. This CDR3 has 14 amino acids. The CDR3 DNA reads TGTGCCACCAGTTGGGTCCCCGGGGCCAACGTCCTGACTTTC. Its protein is CATSWVPGANVLTF.

This clonotype was seen at least ten times. The V call is TRBV9, the J call TRBJ2-7, with D perhaps matching TRBD2 (5 bases). Per germline, CDR1 SGDLS and CDR2 YYNGEE. The CDR3 runs 14 residues. V dropped 4 bases and J dropped 0 bases, with 11 bases sitting between them. CDR3 sequence: CASSPSDFSYEQYF. The CDR3 region has the DNA TGTGCCAGCAGCCCCTCGGACTTCTCCTACGAGCAGTACTTC.

Many counts were recorded for this clonotype. The J gene is TRBJ2-1, the V gene TRBV4-2; no definite D call. Deletions cut 3 bases from V and 4 bases from J, with 13 bases between. Per germline, CDR1 LGHNA and CDR2 YNFKEQ. There are 15 residues in the CDR3. The CDR3 here is CASSQRIGWYNEQFF. Here the CDR3 DNA reads TGTGCCAGCAGCCAGAGGATAGGGTGGTACAATGAGCAGTTCTTC.

The chain links TRBV20-1 to TRBJ1-6, with D possibly matching TRBD1 (5 bases). The CDR3 covers 13 residues. The germline V gene encodes CDR1 DFQATT and CDR2 SNEGSKA (reference sequence). V lost 5 bases and J 9 bases, leaving 14 bases between the germline ends. CDR3 region: CSAGGMGSSPLHF. The DNA of the CDR3 is TGCAGTGCTGGGGGTATGGGGAGTTCACCCCTCCACTTT.

This clonotype occurred many times. The chain combines TRBV24-1 with TRBJ1-1; the D gene is possibly TRBD1 (5 bases). V was cut by 4 bases and J by 9 bases, with 11 bases left in between. CDR1 and CDR2 (germline): KGHDR, SFDVKD. This CDR3 has 12 residues. The CDR3 sequence: CATSDLQAKAFF. Here the CDR3 DNA reads TGTGCCACCAGTGACCTACAGGCAAAAGCTTTCTTT.

In this sample, this clonotype turned up many times. V is TRBV4-3 and J is TRBJ2-1; 8 bases are a match to TRBD2. Germline V CDR1 and CDR2: LGHNA, YSLEER. The CDR3 sequence is 19 residues long. V was clipped by 0 bases and J by 0 bases; unmatched bases: 10. This CDR3 is CASSQDRLAGLSSYNEQFF. CDR3 in DNA: TGCGCCAGCAGCCAAGATCGGCTAGCGGGCCTGAGCTCCTACAATGAGCAGTTCTTC.

To note about this clonotype: A much larger clone lies one base from this, so it may be a read error. V and J are TRBV7-2 and TRBJ2-4; D tentatively reads TRBD1 or TRBD2 (8 bases each). The CDR3 has 17 amino acids. Germline V gives CDR1 SGHTA, CDR2 FQGNSA. CDR3 in amino acids: CASSSSGTGLAKNFQYF. The CDR3, as DNA: TGTGCCAGCAGCTCCTCCGGGACAGGACTAGCCAAAAACTTTCAGTACTTC.

This chain joins TRBV29-1 and TRBJ2-7, with 10 bases lining up with TRBD1. The germline V gene has CDR1 SQVTM and CDR2 ANQGSEA. The CDR3 sequence is 16 residues long. V shed 7 bases, J shed 2 bases, and the junction held 14 bases outside the gene matches. The CDR3 bases are TGCAGCGCCAAACGAACCGGGACAGGGGTCCCCTACGAGCAGTACTTC. This encodes CSAKRTGTGVPYEQYF.

V and J are TRBV7-9 and TRBJ2-3, with 9 bases lining up with TRBD2. The CDR3 is 15 residues long. The germline V gene has CDR1 SEHNR and CDR2 FQNEAQ (reference sequence). V lost 4 bases and J lost 6; bases outside the gene matches: 8. CDR3 bases: TGTGCCAGCAGCTATAGCGGGGGAATCACCGATACGCAGTATTTT. As protein: CASSYSGGITDTQYF.

This clonotype was counted ten times or more. V gene TRBV30 combines with J gene TRBJ2-3; D gene unclear. The CDR3 length is 13 residues. From germline, CDR1 is GTSNPN and CDR2 SVGIG (reference sequence). V was cut by 4 bases and J by 0 bases, with 8 bases left in between. As DNA, the CDR3 is TGTGCCTGGAACCTCGGCAGCACAGATACGCAGTATTTT. It codes for CAWNLGSTDTQYF.

This clonotype was counted ten times or more. The chain combines TRBV29-1 with TRBJ2-3; 9 nucleotides line up with TRBD1. The germline V gene encodes CDR1 SQVTM and CDR2 ANQGSEA. J was trimmed by 0 bases and V by 6 bases; bases with no gene match: 4. The CDR3 is 14 amino acids. CDR3 sequence (DNA): TGCAGCGTCTCACAGGGGGCCAGCACAGATACGCAGTATTTT. This translates into CSVSQGASTDTQYF.

This clonotype was detected only a few times. The chain has TRBV7-9 and TRBJ2-3; D is possibly TRBD1 or TRBD2 (5 bases each). The CDR3 contains 13 residues. Germline lookup yields CDR1 SEHNR and CDR2 FQNEAQ (reference sequence). Trimming left V 5 bases short and J 6 bases short, with 12 bases between. CDR3 in DNA: TGTGCCAGCAGCCGGTGGGGGAGTGATACGCAGTATTTT. This codes for CASSRWGSDTQYF.

The sample holds a few counts of this clonotype. J is TRBJ2-1 and V is TRBV5-1; a weak D match, TRBD2 (6 bases). The CDR3 is made up of 16 amino acids. Trimming shortened V by 3 bases and J by 0 bases, and 13 bases separated the two germline ends. Germline CDR1 is SGHRS and CDR2 is YFSETQ. Here the CDR3 DNA reads TGCGCCAGCAGCTCCTCGGGACTCAGCTCCTACAATGAGCAGTTCTTC. It is translated as CASSSSGLSSYNEQFF. The full variable domain, its missing parts supplied by reference TRBV5-1 and TRBJ2-1, is KAGVTQTPRYLIKTRGQQVTLSCSPISGHRSVSWYQQTPGQGLQFLFEYFSETQRNKGNFPGRFSGRQFSNSRSEMNVSTLELGDSALYLCASSSSGLSSYNEQFFGPGTRLTVL.

This clonotype has a handful of counts. The rearrangement joins TRBV7-9 to TRBJ1-6; 9 bases map to TRBD1. J lost 7 bases, V lost 4 bases, and 5 bases had no gene match. Germline lookup yields CDR1 SEHNR and CDR2 FQNEAQ (reference sequence). The CDR3 is 15 amino acids. The CDR3 loop reads CASSSDRGINSPLHF. The CDR3 DNA is TGTGCCAGCAGCTCAGACAGGGGGATAAATTCACCCCTCCACTTT.

This clonotype was detected many times. The chain joins TRBV5-1 to TRBJ2-1; D is ambiguous. This CDR3 is 15 amino acids long. Trimming shortened V by 9 bases and J by 0 bases, and 16 bases separated the two germline ends. CDR1 is SGHRS and CDR2 is YFSETQ in the germline V gene. The CDR3: CATSASVSSYNEQFF. In DNA form, the CDR3 reads TGCGCCACCTCGGCAAGCGTGAGCTCCTACAATGAGCAGTTCTTC.

A few counts support this clonotype. The V and J genes are TRBV6-6 and TRBJ2-1; tentative D call: TRBD2 (5 bases). Trimming took 5 bases from V and 8 from J, leaving 13 bases between them. The CDR3 runs to 13 residues. CDR1 and CDR2 from the germline V gene are MNHNY and SVGAGI (reference sequence). CDR3 in amino acids: CASSALAGDEQFF. In DNA form, the CDR3 reads TGTGCCAGCAGTGCCCTAGCAGGAGATGAGCAGTTCTTC.

This clonotype came up many times. The chain combines TRBV12-3 or TRBV12-4 with TRBJ2-7; the D gene could be TRBD1 or TRBD2 (6 bases each). V lost 6 bases and J 12 bases, leaving 18 bases between the germline ends. The length of the CDR3 is 12 residues. CDR3 region: CASSQGTPRLYF. The CDR3 DNA reads as TGTGCCAGCAGCCAGGGGACTCCAAGACTGTACTTC.

This clonotype was seen more than once but under ten times. The chain carries TRBV15 and TRBJ2-1, with unresolved D. This CDR3 has 17 amino acids. Germline V gene data show CDR1 as LNHNV and CDR2 as YYDKDF (reference sequence). V was trimmed by 4 bases and J by 0 bases, leaving 16 bases between them. In DNA form, the CDR3 reads TGTGCCACCAGCACAAGGCCGGGCCGGAGCTCCTACAATGAGCAGTTCTTC. Translated, it gives CATSTRPGRSSYNEQFF.

Many counts were recorded for this clonotype. The chain employs TRBV7-9 and TRBJ1-5; D is ambiguous. This CDR3 has 14 amino acids. CDR1 is SEHNR, CDR2 FQNEAQ, per germline (reference sequence). V lost 5 bases and J lost 6, with 14 bases in between. For the CDR3, the DNA is TGTGCCAGCAGCAACGAGGGCGCAGGTCAGCCCCAGCATTTT. Its translation: CASSNEGAGQPQHF.

This clonotype was recorded a few times. CDR3 region: CASRPSGDTEAFF. For the CDR3, the DNA is TGTGCCAGCAGACCAAGCGGGGACACTGAAGCTTTCTTT. The chain uses TRBV12-3 or TRBV12-4 and TRBJ1-1, with no clear D. Between the trimmed V and J ends, which lost 6 bases and 3 bases, there was a span of 11 bases. The CDR3 is 13 residues long.

This clonotype was detected ten times or more. The germline gene is not matched at one end of the junction; a read error may be the cause. The chain joins TRBV4-1 to TRBJ2-1; 9 nucleotides agree with TRBD2. This CDR3 comprises 15 residues. Germline V gene sequence: CDR1 MGHRA, CDR2 YSYEKL. CDR3 in DNA: TGCACCAGCAGCCTGGCGGGAGGGCAGTTCAATGAGCAGTTCTTC. Residues: CTSSLAGGQFNEQFF.

This clonotype has more than one count but fewer than ten. V usage is TRBV9 and J usage is TRBJ1-4; a possible D gene is TRBD1 (5 bases). V was pared by 4 bases and J by 0 bases, with 13 bases between. Germline V gene lookup returns CDR1 SGDLS and CDR2 YYNGEE. This CDR3 is built from 16 residues. In DNA, the CDR3 is TGTGCCAGCAGCCCGTGGGGGACCGCAACTAATGAAAAACTGTTTTTT. Protein: CASSPWGTATNEKLFF. The full variable domain, its missing parts supplied by reference TRBV9 and TRBJ1-4, is DSGVTQTPKHLITATGQRVTLRCSPRSGDLSVYWYQQSLDQGLQFLIQYYNGEERAKGNILERFSAQQFPDLHSELNLSSLELGDSALYFCASSPWGTATNEKLFFGSGTQLSVL.

The table lists this clonotype with many counts. This chain connects TRBV5-1 to TRBJ1-2; 7 bases are a match to TRBD1. The germline V gene has CDR1 SGHRS and CDR2 YFSETQ. The J segment lost 8 bases and the V segment lost 1 base, leaving 17 bases of the junction unmatched. The CDR3 is made up of 17 amino acids. Here the CDR3 reads CASSLLTGTDFLRGYTF. The CDR3 coding sequence is TGCGCCAGCAGCTTGCTAACCGGGACAGACTTCCTGAGGGGCTACACCTTC.

This clonotype has at least ten counts. The V and J genes are TRBV4-2 and TRBJ2-7; no clear D gene. This CDR3 has 13 amino acids. V lost 2 bases to trimming and J lost 5 bases, with 10 bases between them. CDR1 is LGHNA, CDR2 YNFKEQ, per germline. The chain's CDR3 is CASSQQTGHEQYF. CDR3 nucleotides: TGTGCCAGCAGCCAACAGACGGGCCACGAGCAGTACTTC.